This entry lists 2 T cell receptor beta chains sequenced from one sample in a study of blood T cells in healthy people across ages. Together with a sample-barcoded 5' primer, a J-beta primer mix was included in a second PCR lasting about 7 to 12 cycles. TCRdb called the 5' RACE reads again in MiXCR, with one record for every CDR3 protein. The profile shows fewer than 900,000 distinct CDR3 sequences, 35% to 45% of them singletons. The sequenced sample consisted of blood. These receptors originate from an older woman in good health.

There are a few counts of this clonotype. A single base separates this from a much larger clone, so it may be a read error. The J gene is TRBJ2-1, the V gene TRBV7-9, with no clear D. The J call may be incorrect, as the DNA end agrees better with TRBJ2-7. The CDR3 totals 11 residues. The V gene's germline CDR1 is SEHNR and CDR2 FQNEAQ (reference sequence). The CDR3 region is CASSSTNEQYF. CDR3 DNA sequence: TGTGCCAGCAGCTCCACCAATGAGCAGTACTTC.

This clonotype was seen more than once but under ten times. This rearrangement joins TRBV2 to TRBJ1-2; D uncertain. The germline V and J ends were trimmed by 7 bases and 8 bases, with 17 bases remaining between them. Per the germline V gene, CDR1 is SNHLY and CDR2 is FYNNEI. The CDR3 is 13 residues long. CDR3 sequence reads: CASIPLGAGGYTF. The CDR3 DNA follows: TGTGCCAGCATTCCACTGGGAGCGGGCGGCTACACCTTC.